The 16 T cell receptor beta chains below were found in one sample sequenced in a study of CD8+ T cells in alopecia areata. It was cDNA, reverse transcribed from extracted RNA, that served as the sequencing template. Only in-frame clones appear in the TCRdb table, and some are missing; sequencing was by immunoSEQ multiplex PCR. Of 110,000 to 150,000 clones in the sample, 54% were seen once. Noted treatment: oral pan-JAK inhibitor, 5-10 mg twice daily. Sequences were derived from CD8+ T cells sorted from blood, sampled at week 4, from a patient treated with tofacitinib. The source is a human donor with alopecia areata.

The rearrangement joins TRBV29-1 to TRBJ2-1; D ambiguous. The CDR3 is 11 amino acids. Germline-derived CDR1 and CDR2 are SQVTM and ANQGSEA. Trimming took off 7 bases at V and 3 bases at J, with 7 bases between the two ends. The CDR3 DNA reads as TGCAGCGCCTTGGACTACAATGAGCAGTTCTTC. As protein: CSALDYNEQFF.

This clone is a singleton in its sample. The rearrangement links TRBV7-6 to TRBJ1-6, with unresolved D. Between the trimmed V and J ends, which lost 5 bases and 7 bases, there was a span of 12 bases. The CDR3 covers 14 residues. Germline CDR1 reads SGHVS; CDR2 reads FNYEAQ. The CDR3: CASSLLGANSPLHF. The CDR3 region has the DNA TGTGCCAGCAGCCTTCTGGGAGCGAATTCACCCCTCCACTTT.

This rearrangement joins TRBV5-1 to TRBJ1-1; D not certain. Trimming took off 3 bases at V and 3 bases at J, with 6 bases between the two ends. The CDR3 has 12 amino acids. Germline values: CDR1 SGHRS, CDR2 YFSETQ. Here the CDR3 reads CASSYQDTEAFF. CDR3 nucleotides: TGCGCCAGCAGCTACCAAGACACTGAAGCTTTCTTT.

The chain combines TRBV19 with TRBJ2-7, with D maybe TRBD2 (5 bases). Trimming stripped 3 bases from V and 4 bases from J, with 19 bases between. CDR3 size: 16 residues. Germline V CDR1 and CDR2: LNHDA, SQIVND (reference sequence). The CDR3 DNA reads as TGTGCCAGTAGTATCTACGAAGGAGGAGGCGGGTACGAGCAGTACTTC. This sequence encodes CASSIYEGGGGYEQYF.

This CDR3 reads CASSFGGQETQYF. CDR3 coding DNA: TGTGCCAGCAGCTTCGGGGGACAAGAGACCCAGTACTTC. The chain employs TRBV13 and TRBJ2-5, with D perhaps matching TRBD2 (6 bases). This CDR3 has 13 residues. The germline CDR1 and CDR2 sequences are PRHDT and FYEKMQ (reference sequence). V lost 3 bases to trimming and J lost 2 bases, with 7 bases between them.

This clone has only a few counts. This chain uses TRBV4-1 with TRBJ2-7; D gene ambiguous. Trimming removed 3 bases from V and 2 bases from J, with 8 bases in between. The CDR3 loop spans 13 amino acids. Germline values: CDR1 MGHRA, CDR2 YSYEKL. The DNA for the CDR3 is TGCGCCAGCAGCCAGGCCGTGACCTACGAGCAGTACTTC. It specifies CASSQAVTYEQYF.

This clone was seen only a few times. This chain links TRBV5-8 with TRBJ1-5, with TRBD1 identical over 9 bases. J gave up 5 bases and V 4 bases, and 10 bases lay outside the gene matches. This CDR3 region has 16 residues. The germline CDR1 and CDR2 sequences are SGHTS and YDEGEE. CDR3 residues: CASSIGPGQGDQPQHF. The CDR3 coding sequence is TGTGCCAGCAGCATCGGTCCGGGACAGGGCGATCAGCCCCAGCATTTT.

This clone was detected a few times. CDR3 nucleotide sequence: TGCGCCAGCAAGGACGGGATGAACACTGAAGCTTTCTTT. It codes for CASKDGMNTEAFF. V gene TRBV5-1 combines with J gene TRBJ1-1; D remains unclear. There are 13 residues in the CDR3. Germline lookup yields CDR1 SGHRS and CDR2 YFSETQ. V lost 6 bases and J 0 bases, leaving 9 bases between the germline ends.

V is TRBV7-9 and J is TRBJ2-2; no clear D gene. The V gene's germline CDR1 is SEHNR and CDR2 FQNEAQ (reference sequence). The CDR3 has 14 residues. The germline V and J ends were trimmed by 2 bases and 1 base, with 5 bases remaining between them. In DNA, the CDR3 is TGTGCCAGCAGCTTACCAGAGAACACCGGGGAGCTGTTTTTT. This encodes CASSLPENTGELFF.

J is TRBJ1-5 and V is TRBV5-5; D remains unclear. Trimming stripped 4 bases from V and 1 base from J, with 9 bases between. Germline V CDR1 and CDR2: SGHKS, YYEKEE (reference sequence). The CDR3 loop spans 14 amino acids. CDR3 bases: TGTGCCAGCAGCCCGCGAAGGAGCAATCAGCCCCAGCATTTT. It is translated as CASSPRRSNQPQHF.

The V gene is TRBV9, the J gene TRBJ1-2; D is possibly TRBD1 (6 bases). V lost 0 bases to trimming and J lost 7 bases, with 10 bases between them. Germline lookup yields CDR1 SGDLS and CDR2 YYNGEE. The CDR3 is made up of 13 amino acids. DNA of the CDR3: TGTGCCAGCAGCGTAGGGGGGGCAGGTGGCTACACCTTC. It is translated as CASSVGGAGGYTF.

CDR3 region: CASSLGAGLNEQFF. The CDR3 nucleotides read TGTGCCAGCAGCTTAGGGGCAGGGCTGAATGAGCAGTTCTTC. This chain connects TRBV13 to TRBJ2-1; perhaps TRBD1 as D (5 bases). Germline V gene sequence: CDR1 PRHDT, CDR2 FYEKMQ (reference sequence). This CDR3 spans 14 amino acids. The V and J ends lost 0 bases and 7 bases respectively, with 10 bases between them.

Only one count was recorded for this clone. The chain combines TRBV5-4 with TRBJ2-7; 10 positions match TRBD1. Germline CDR1 SGHNT, CDR2 YYREEE (reference sequence). The CDR3 consists of 15 residues. V was pared by 4 bases and J by 6 bases, with 10 bases of the junction left unmatched. CDR3 in DNA: TGTGCCAGCAGCGTACCTGGGACAGGGGACGCCGAGCAGTACTTC. This gives the protein CASSVPGTGDAEQYF.

The chain combines TRBV6-1 with TRBJ2-2; a possible D gene is TRBD1 (5 bases). Germline lookup yields CDR1 MNHNS and CDR2 SASEGT. The CDR3 consists of 12 residues. Trimming left V 9 bases short and J 6 bases short, with 11 bases between. The CDR3 reads CASQRGSGELFF. Written as DNA, the CDR3 is TGTGCCAGTCAAAGGGGTTCCGGGGAGCTGTTTTTT.

This chain joins TRBV5-6 and TRBJ1-1; no definite D call. Trimming took off 3 bases at V and 1 base at J, with 7 bases between the two ends. The germline gives CDR1 SGHDT, CDR2 YYEEEE. The CDR3 length is 13 residues. The CDR3 DNA is TGTGCCAGCAGCTCCACAGCGAACACTGAAGCTTTCTTT. Amino acid sequence: CASSSTANTEAFF.

The V call is TRBV30, the J call TRBJ2-1, with D perhaps given as TRBD1 or TRBD2 (5 bases each). Germline V lookup: CDR1 GTSNPN, CDR2 SVGIG (reference sequence). The CDR3 runs to 15 residues. Trimming removed 5 bases from V and 11 bases from J, with 25 bases in between. The CDR3 DNA is TGTGCCTGGGCACAAAGAAGGAGAGGGACGGAACAGCAGTTCTTC. It translates to CAWAQRRRGTEQQFF. The full variable domain, completed using reference TRBV30 and TRBJ2-1, is SQTIHQWPATLVQPVGSPLSLECTVEGTSNPNLYWYRQAAGRGLQLLFYSVGIGQISSEVPQNLSASRPQDRQFILSSKKLLLSDSGFYLCAWAQRRRGTEQQFFGPGTRLTVL.